This T cell receptor beta chain appears in the sequencing data of a study of blood T cell repertoires in COVID-19 (dated by TCRdb to the early 2020s). Background on the whole study: Samples covering the acute and convalescent phases of COVID-19 were provided by collaborators in the United States, Italy and Spain. The prospective study material was composed of cDNA or gDNA derived from T cells, B-cell-depleted T cells, or PBMCs. Subjects who had been exposed to COVID-19, were actively infected with it, or had recovered from it provided the deeply sampled blood TCRbeta repertoires that made up the dataset. The repertoires were released in a freely available public database meant as a resource for research on the immune response to SARS-CoV-2. The samples were drawn from two sources: the first 160 participants of the ongoing ImmuneRACE study, and 1,000 to 1,500 subjects contributed by 6 global collaborators. A de-identified subject ID, COVID-19 status, age in years and sex were almost always included in the sample metadata. HLA class I and class II types, where available, came from metadata supplied by the sample provider rather than from assay-based typing. Here is what the overall study found, with its caveats: The quantity of clinical and demographic metadata differed by source and by participant and was supplied without curation.

As concerns this clone: What this receptor recognizes is not known. Qualities for individual bases were not recorded, and no much larger clone is one base off.

The CDR3, from cysteine to phenylalanine, totals 14 residues. Kept here is only the CDR3 DNA, which spans 42 bases and is read in frame from base 1. Reading the germline V gene (reference sequence) gives CDR1 GTSNPN and CDR2 SVGIG. V is pared back by 4 bases and J by 2 bases, with 15 bases lying between the germline termini. Whole blood was collected in K2EDTA tubes by collaborating institutions according to the institutions' own protocols. For TCRbeta analysis, collaborators shipped samples in one of three forms: frozen whole blood, isolated PBMCs, or DNA extracted from either of those sample types. TCRbeta CDR3 regions were amplified from genomic DNA using the immunoSEQ Assay, a bias-controlled multiplex PCR. As for how the authors treated the data: Nucleated cell counts per sample were estimated from amplification of reference gene primers within the assay. To quantify the absolute abundance of each unique TCRbeta CDR3 rearrangement, sequence reads were collapsed and filtered. For each sample, productive Simpson clonality was calculated by taking the square root of Simpson's diversity index across productive rearrangements. In TCRdb, the immuneACCESS table is reduced to in-frame sequences with V and J assigned. These tables do not hold every clone; where another copy was compared, an unresolved V gene accounts for under half, and the others remain unexplained. V, J and clone size derive from that table, while D and trimming were established from the DNA sequence. This sample is represented by under 200,000 clones; approximately 80% of them were singletons. The ten largest clones take up about 10% of the sample.

Input material: peripheral blood. This clonotype originated in a woman older than 75 with active or convalescent COVID-19. The sequence is built from TRBV30 and TRBJ2-7, with the D segment identity uncertain. The DNA reads TGTGCCTGGACCCCACCGACATTTACCTACGAGCAGTACTTC. It encodes CAWTPPTFTYEQYF.